Included here is one TCR beta chain sequence, with context. Its specificity is unknown. CDR1 and CDR2 from the germline V gene are SGHDT and YYEEEE. This CDR3 comprises 15 residues. J lost 5 bases, V lost 0 bases, and 6 bases had no gene match. A roughly 130-subject validation cohort, separate from the approximately 670-subject first cohort, supplied the donors. The data were produced by immunoSEQ multiplex PCR, yet TCRdb's version contains in-frame clones alone and is incomplete. Of approximately 270,000 clones in the sample, around 89% are singletons; the top ten hold roughly 0.4%. This specimen belongs to a study of cytomegalovirus exposure and HLA in healthy donors. Overall study context: The roughly 120 validation repertoires used the same platform as the 550 to 800 first-cohort repertoires (as reported by a later analysis). Study-level results: Within the approximately 110 validation repertoires, first-cohort TCR clusters tended to co-occur, according to a later analysis. Associated with cytomegalovirus, according to the listing, were fewer than 200 TCR beta chains.

The chain links TRBV5-6 to TRBJ2-5; TRBD1 aligns across 8 bases. The sequenced sample consisted of PBMCs. The sequence was obtained from a woman between 18 and 29 years old in good health and CMV-seronegative. CDR3 in DNA: TGTGCCAGCAGCTTGGGCAGGGGGCGAGCGGAGACCCAGTACTTC. This sequence encodes CASSLGRGRAETQYF.